This paragraph reports one TCR beta chain. It has no known antigen specificity. It has no much larger one-base neighbor in the sample; base qualities were not kept. This entry belongs to a study of blood T cell repertoires in COVID-19 (dated by TCRdb to about 2020). Broadly, across the study: Samples covering the acute and convalescent phases of COVID-19 were provided by collaborators in the United States, Italy and Spain. The dataset comprised deeply sampled blood TCRbeta repertoires from subjects exposed to, actively infected with, or recovered from COVID-19. The samples were drawn from two sources: the first 160 participants of the ongoing ImmuneRACE study, and over 950 subjects contributed by 6 global collaborators. The sample metadata nearly always contained a de-identified subject ID, COVID-19 status, age in years and sex. The material from the prospective study consisted of cDNA or gDNA derived from T cells, B-cell-depleted T cells, or PBMCs. HLA class I and class II types, where available, came from metadata supplied by the sample provider rather than from assay-based typing. The repertoires were released in a freely available public database meant as a resource for research on the immune response to SARS-CoV-2.

In the prospective study, participants were roughly 18 to 95 years old, resided in 25 or so geographic areas of the United States, and were enrolled through a virtual design. In the prospective study, cohorts were assigned on the basis of participant-reported clinical history obtained from a screening survey and a study questionnaire. ImmuneRACE Cohort 3 recovered participants were defined by two consecutive negative NP/OP PCR tests, healthcare professional clearance, or symptom resolution. Each participant in the prospective study had whole blood, serum and a nasopharyngeal or oropharyngeal swab collected by mobile phlebotomists. Prospective study participants could optionally give additional blood draws and questionnaires over a roughly 2-month period. Before DNA extraction, prospective study blood samples were shipped either frozen or at room temperature. TCRbeta CDR3 regions were amplified from genomic DNA using the immunoSEQ Assay, a bias-controlled multiplex PCR. The paper's processing steps were these. Nucleated cell counts per sample were estimated from amplification of reference gene primers within the assay. Sequence reads were collapsed and filtered to measure the absolute abundance of every unique TCRbeta CDR3 rearrangement. For each sample, productive Simpson clonality was calculated as the square root of Simpson's diversity index across productive rearrangements. Not all clones reach the TCRdb copy of this immuneACCESS table, which keeps in-frame sequences only. Checked studies attribute under half of the gap to unresolved V genes and leave the rest unexplained. The DNA was the basis for D and trimming; V, J and clone size are from that table. This sample holds a few hundred thousand clones; more than 75% were observed only once. Clones ranked in the top ten supply roughly 1.2% of the sample.

On the study overall, not on this receptor specifically: The quantity of clinical and demographic metadata differed by source and by participant and was supplied without curation.

Counted from cysteine to phenylalanine, this CDR3 has 13 amino acids. The sequence is cut down to CDR3 DNA, 39 bases in frame from base 1. V is clipped by 2 bases and J by 2 bases, and the sequence between their germline boundaries is 9 bases long. The germline V gene sets CDR1 to SQVTM and CDR2 to ANQGSEA. The chain uses TRBV29-1 and TRBJ1-1, with an unclear D gene assignment. This clonotype originated in a woman aged 18-30 years who had recovered from COVID-19. The specimen was PBMCs or T cells enriched from blood (not recorded which). The encoded CDR3 is CSVEWQTNTEAFF. The bases are TGCAGCGTTGAATGGCAGACAAACACTGAAGCTTTCTTT.